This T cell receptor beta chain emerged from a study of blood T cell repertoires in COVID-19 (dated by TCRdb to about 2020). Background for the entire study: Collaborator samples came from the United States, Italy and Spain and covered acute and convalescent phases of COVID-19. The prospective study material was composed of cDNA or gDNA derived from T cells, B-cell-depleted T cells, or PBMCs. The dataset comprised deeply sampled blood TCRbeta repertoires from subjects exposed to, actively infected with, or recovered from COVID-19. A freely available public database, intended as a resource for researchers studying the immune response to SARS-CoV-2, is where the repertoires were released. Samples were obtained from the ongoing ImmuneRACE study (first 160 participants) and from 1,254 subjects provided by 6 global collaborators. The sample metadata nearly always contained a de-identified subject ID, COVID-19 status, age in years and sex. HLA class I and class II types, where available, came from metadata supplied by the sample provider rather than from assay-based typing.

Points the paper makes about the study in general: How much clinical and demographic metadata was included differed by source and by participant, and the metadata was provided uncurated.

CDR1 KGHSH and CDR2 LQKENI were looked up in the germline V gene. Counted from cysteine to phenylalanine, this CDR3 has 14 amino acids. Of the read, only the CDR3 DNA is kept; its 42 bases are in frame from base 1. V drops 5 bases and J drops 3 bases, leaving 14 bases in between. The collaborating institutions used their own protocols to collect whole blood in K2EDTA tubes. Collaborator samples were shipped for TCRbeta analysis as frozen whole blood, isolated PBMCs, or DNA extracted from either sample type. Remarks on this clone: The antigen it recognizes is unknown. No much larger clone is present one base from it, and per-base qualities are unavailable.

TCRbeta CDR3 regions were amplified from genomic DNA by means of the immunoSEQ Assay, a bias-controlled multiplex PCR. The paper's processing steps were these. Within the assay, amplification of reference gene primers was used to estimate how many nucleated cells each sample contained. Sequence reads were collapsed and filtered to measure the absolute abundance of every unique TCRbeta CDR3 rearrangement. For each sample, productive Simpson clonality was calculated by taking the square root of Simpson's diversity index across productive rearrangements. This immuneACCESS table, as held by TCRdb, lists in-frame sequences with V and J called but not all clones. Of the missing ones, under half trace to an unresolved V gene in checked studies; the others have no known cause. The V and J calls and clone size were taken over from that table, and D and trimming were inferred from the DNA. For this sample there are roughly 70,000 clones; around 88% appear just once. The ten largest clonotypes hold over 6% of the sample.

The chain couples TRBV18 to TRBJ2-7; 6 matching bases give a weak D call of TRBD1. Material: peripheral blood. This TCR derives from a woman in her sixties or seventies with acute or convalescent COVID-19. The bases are TGTGCCAGCTCAATACAGGGATCATTCTACGAGCAGTACTTC. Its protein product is CASSIQGSFYEQYF.